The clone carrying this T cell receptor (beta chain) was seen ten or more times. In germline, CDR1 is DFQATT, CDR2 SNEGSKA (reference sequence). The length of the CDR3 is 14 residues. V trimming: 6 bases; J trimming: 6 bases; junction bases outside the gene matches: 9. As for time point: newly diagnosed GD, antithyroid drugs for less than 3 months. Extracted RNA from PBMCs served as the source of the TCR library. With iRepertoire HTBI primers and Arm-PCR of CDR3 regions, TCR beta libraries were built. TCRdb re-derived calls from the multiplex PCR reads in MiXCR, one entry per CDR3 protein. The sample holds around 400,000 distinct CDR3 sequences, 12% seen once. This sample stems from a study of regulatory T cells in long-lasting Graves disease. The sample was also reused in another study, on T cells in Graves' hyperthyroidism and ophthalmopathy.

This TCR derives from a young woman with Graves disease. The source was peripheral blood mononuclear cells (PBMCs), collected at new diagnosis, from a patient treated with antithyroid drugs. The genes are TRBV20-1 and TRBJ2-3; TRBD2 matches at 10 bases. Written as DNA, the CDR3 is TGCAGTGCAAAAGCGGGGGGGCCCGATGATACGCAGTATTTT. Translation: CSAKAGGPDDTQYF.